What follows are 12 T cell receptor beta chains derived from one specimen sequenced in a study of long-term antiretroviral therapy in people with HIV. Survey-level immunoSEQ v3.0 assays were run. Assay: immunoSEQ multiplex PCR; the TCRdb copy retains only in-frame clones and omits some. The sample carries 20,000 to 25,000 clones, 84% recorded once. Here the sequenced sample was unsorted PBMCs, taken 1.9 years after starting antiretroviral therapy. The receptor source for this set is a woman between 45 and 60 years old with HIV.

The rearrangement links TRBV6-5 to TRBJ2-7, with D unresolved. The V gene lost 0 bases and the J gene lost 3 bases, with 6 bases spanning the gap. Germline V gene lookup returns CDR1 MNHEY and CDR2 SVGAGI. CDR3 length: 13 amino acids. The CDR3 spells CASSYSGNYEQYF. The DNA of the CDR3 is TGTGCCAGCAGTTACTCGGGGAACTACGAGCAGTACTTC.

The CDR3 DNA sequence: TGTGCCAGCAGCTCTACAGGGCGGGGAGCCAAAAACATTCAGTACTTC. Its translation: CASSSTGRGAKNIQYF. The chain employs TRBV27 and TRBJ2-4; the D call may be TRBD1 or TRBD2 (6 bases each). This CDR3 is 16 amino acids long. Per germline, CDR1 MNHEY and CDR2 SMNVEV (reference sequence). Trimming removed 6 bases at V and 0 bases at J, with 15 bases between.

The chain links TRBV9 to TRBJ2-1, with D maybe TRBD2 (7 bases). V shed 0 bases and J shed 0 bases, with 10 bases lying between them. The CDR3 has 16 amino acids. The germline V gene encodes CDR1 SGDLS and CDR2 YYNGEE. CDR3 nucleotide sequence: TGTGCCAGCAGCGTAGGACGGGGGGCCTCCTACAATGAGCAGTTCTTC. Translated, it gives CASSVGRGASYNEQFF.

This chain links TRBV7-2 with TRBJ2-5, with 7 bases lining up with TRBD2. Germline loops: CDR1 SGHTA, CDR2 FQGNSA. V was clipped by 4 bases and J by 1 base; unmatched bases: 9. The CDR3 has 16 residues. This CDR3 is CASSSPGSGGQETQYF. The CDR3, as DNA: TGTGCCAGCAGCTCCCCGGGGTCGGGGGGCCAAGAGACCCAGTACTTC.

The rearrangement joins TRBV11-1 to TRBJ2-7; D remains unclear. The V gene's germline CDR1 is SGHAT and CDR2 FQDESV (reference sequence). V was clipped by 4 bases and J by 3 bases, with 10 bases between them. The CDR3 extends over 13 amino acids. CDR3 sequence: CASSSGRSYEQYF. CDR3 coding DNA: TGTGCCAGCAGCTCTGGACGGAGCTACGAGCAGTACTTC.

This sequence joins TRBV28 and TRBJ2-2, with D perhaps being TRBD1 or TRBD2 (5 bases each). V was shortened by 1 base and J by 3 bases, with 15 bases between the two germline ends. The CDR3 extends over 17 amino acids. Germline lookup yields CDR1 MDHEN and CDR2 SYDVKM. DNA for the CDR3: TGTGCCAGCAGTTTATCCTTCCAGGGAGAGGACACCGGGGAGCTGTTTTTT. Translation gives CASSLSFQGEDTGELFF. The whole variable domain, filled in from reference TRBV28 and TRBJ2-2, reads DVKVTQSSRYLVKRTGEKVFLECVQDMDHENMFWYRQDPGLGLRLIYFSYDVKMKEKGDIPEGYSVSREKKERFSLILESASTNQTSMYLCASSLSFQGEDTGELFFGEGSRLTVL.

This chain links TRBV28 with TRBJ2-7; 7 bases agree with TRBD1. Trimming removed 6 bases from V and 4 bases from J; junction bases left unmatched: 9. The CDR3 consists of 14 residues. CDR1 is MDHEN and CDR2 is SYDVKM in the germline V gene. The CDR3, as DNA: TGTGCCAGCAGATTGTCGGGACAGCCTTACGAGCAGTACTTC. This encodes CASRLSGQPYEQYF.

The chain joins TRBV10-3 to TRBJ1-5; the D is unclear. This CDR3 is built from 8 residues. V lost 8 bases and J 9 bases, leaving 2 bases between the germline ends. Germline CDR1 and CDR2: ENHRY and SYGVKD. The CDR3 coding sequence is TGTGCCATCGGGCCCCAGCATTTT. It encodes CAIGPQHF.

This sequence joins TRBV6-4 and TRBJ1-2, with TRBD1 matching 7 bases. V trimming: 6 bases; J trimming: 7 bases; junction bases outside the gene matches: 8. The CDR3 runs to 13 residues. Germline lookup yields CDR1 MRHNA and CDR2 SNTAGT. CDR3 protein: CASSLQGGFGYTF. DNA for the CDR3: TGTGCCAGCAGCCTTCAGGGGGGATTTGGCTACACCTTC.

The V call is TRBV7-9, the J call TRBJ2-2; weak D call: TRBD2 (5 bases). Germline values: CDR1 SEHNR, CDR2 FQNEAQ (reference sequence). The CDR3 covers 13 residues. The V and J ends lost 2 bases and 7 bases respectively, with 8 bases between them. CDR3 residues: CASSLREIGELFF. For the CDR3, the DNA is TGTGCCAGCAGCTTAAGGGAGATCGGGGAGCTGTTTTTT.

The chain uses TRBV6-5 and TRBJ1-5; tentative D call: TRBD1 (6 bases). This CDR3 has 13 residues. Germline values: CDR1 MNHEY, CDR2 SVGAGI. With 5 bases removed from V and 6 bases from J, the gap between germline ends came to 11 bases. CDR3 sequence (DNA): TGTGCCAGCAGTCTGGACAGAAGTCAGCCCCAGCATTTT. Translating it yields CASSLDRSQPQHF.

The V and J genes are TRBV19 and TRBJ1-1; maybe TRBD1 (6 bases). Trimming cost V 8 bases and J 6 bases, with 19 bases left between them. The CDR3 is 14 amino acids. Germline assignment: CDR1 LNHDA and CDR2 SQIVND (reference sequence). The CDR3 here is CASRRGGLGAEAFF. The CDR3, as DNA: TGTGCCAGTCGGCGGGGGGGGCTTGGAGCTGAAGCTTTCTTT. The whole variable domain, remainder taken from reference TRBV19 and TRBJ1-1, is DGGITQSPKYLFRKEGQNVTLSCEQNLNHDAMYWYRQDPGQGLRLIYYSQIVNDFQKGDIAEGYSVSREKKESFPLTVTSAQKNPTAFYLCASRRGGLGAEAFFGQGTRLTVV.